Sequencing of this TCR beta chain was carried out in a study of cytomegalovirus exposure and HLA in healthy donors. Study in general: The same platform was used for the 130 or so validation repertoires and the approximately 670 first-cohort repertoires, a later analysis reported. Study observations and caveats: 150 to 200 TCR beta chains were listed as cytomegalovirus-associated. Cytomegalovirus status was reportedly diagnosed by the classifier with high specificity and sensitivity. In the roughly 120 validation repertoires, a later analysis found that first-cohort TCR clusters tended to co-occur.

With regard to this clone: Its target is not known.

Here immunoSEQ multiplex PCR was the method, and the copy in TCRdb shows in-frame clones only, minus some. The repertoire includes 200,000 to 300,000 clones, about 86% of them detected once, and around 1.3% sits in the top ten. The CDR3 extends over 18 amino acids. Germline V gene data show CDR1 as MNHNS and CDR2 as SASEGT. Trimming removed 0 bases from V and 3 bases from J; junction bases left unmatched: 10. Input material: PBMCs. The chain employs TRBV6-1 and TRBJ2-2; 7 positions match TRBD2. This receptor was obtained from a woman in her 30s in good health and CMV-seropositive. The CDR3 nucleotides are TGTGCCAGCAGTGAAGCGGTTTACCAGCGGGGTGACACCGGGGAGCTGTTTTTT. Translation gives CASSEAVYQRGDTGELFF.